These 21 T cell receptor beta chains were all obtained from the same sample, sequenced in a study of blood T cells in healthy people across ages. With a J-beta primer mix and a sample-barcoded 5' primer, a second PCR ran about 7 to 12 cycles. TCRdb recomputed calls from the 5' RACE reads with MiXCR, one row per CDR3 protein. The table includes about 630,000 distinct CDR3 sequences, around a fifth detected once. Material: blood. The receptors here all came from a man aged 65-85 years in good health.

This chain uses TRBV6-1 with TRBJ2-5; tentatively, D is TRBD1 (5 bases). The DNA matches TRBJ2-7 better at its end, which makes the J call doubtful. This CDR3 comprises 12 residues. The germline CDR1 and CDR2 sequences are MNHNS and SASEGT. The CDR3 reads CASSSRQYEQYF. The CDR3, as DNA: TGTGCCAGCAGTTCCCGACAGTACGAGCAGTACTTC.

This clonotype was seen more than once but under ten times. This rearrangement joins TRBV7-8 to TRBJ2-5; 7 positions match TRBD2. The J call is in doubt because the DNA end fits TRBJ2-1 better. Germline V CDR1 and CDR2: SGHVS, FQNEAQ. The CDR3 runs 16 residues. The CDR3 protein is CASSLARAGVWNEQFF. The DNA for the CDR3 is TGTGCCAGCAGCTTAGCTCGGGCGGGAGTGTGGAATGAGCAGTTCTTC.

This clonotype has more than one count but fewer than ten. The chain recombines TRBV3-1 with TRBJ1-2, with D possibly being TRBD1 (5 bases). Between the trimmed V and J ends, which lost 3 bases and 3 bases, there was a span of 17 bases. The germline gives CDR1 LGHDT, CDR2 YNNKEL (reference sequence). There are 16 residues in the CDR3. The CDR3 loop reads CASSHLGEGRDYGYTF. The CDR3 DNA is TGTGCCAGCAGCCACCTAGGGGAGGGGCGTGACTATGGCTACACCTTC.

The rearrangement uses TRBV6-2 or TRBV6-3 and TRBJ2-3; D call uncertain. Deletions cut 2 bases from V and 6 bases from J, with 15 bases between. The CDR3 spans 15 residues. In germline, CDR1 is MNHEY, CDR2 SVGEGT. CDR3 coding DNA: TGTGCCAGCAGTTACGGCGGCCTCGCATCGGATACGCAGTATTTT. Translation gives CASSYGGLASDTQYF.

The chain uses TRBV20-1 and TRBJ2-3; 8 bases match TRBD1. Germline V gene lookup returns CDR1 DFQATT and CDR2 SNEGSKA (reference sequence). There are 14 residues in the CDR3. V lost 3 bases and J lost 0; bases outside the gene matches: 2. The CDR3 spells CSARGQVSTDTQYF. The DNA for the CDR3 is TGCAGTGCTAGGGGACAGGTTAGCACAGATACGCAGTATTTT.

This clonotype has more than one count but fewer than ten. Here the CDR3 DNA reads TGTGCCAGCAGTTACTCACGGTCCTACAATGAGCAGTTCTTC. Encoded protein: CASSYSRSYNEQFF. The chain joins TRBV6-2 or TRBV6-3 to TRBJ2-1; no reliable D call. This CDR3 region has 14 residues. V shed 0 bases and J shed 1 base, with 4 bases lying between them. Germline CDR1 and CDR2: MNHEY and SVGEGT.

J is TRBJ1-1 and V is TRBV5-1; weak D call: TRBD1 (5 bases). CDR1 SGHRS and CDR2 YFSETQ come from the germline V gene. The CDR3 contains 14 residues. Trimming pared 1 base from V and 5 bases from J, leaving 12 bases between. The CDR3 sequence: CASSLSGGQTEAFF. The DNA for the CDR3 is TGCGCCAGCAGCTTGAGCGGGGGTCAGACTGAAGCTTTCTTT.

The V call is TRBV13, the J call TRBJ2-5; D tentatively reads TRBD1 or TRBD2 (6 bases each). Germline V gene lookup returns CDR1 PRHDT and CDR2 FYEKMQ (reference sequence). This CDR3 is built from 15 residues. V dropped 6 bases and J dropped 2 bases, with 16 bases sitting between them. The CDR3 loop is CASRVQGTLQETQYF. DNA of the CDR3: TGTGCCAGCAGAGTCCAGGGGACTCTACAAGAGACCCAGTACTTC. Together with reference TRBV13 and TRBJ2-5, the CDR3 gives the full variable domain: AAGVIQSPRHLIKEKRETATLKCYPIPRHDTVYWYQQGPGQDPQFLISFYEKMQSDKGSIPDRFSAQQFSDYHSELNMSSLELGDSALYFCASRVQGTLQETQYFGPGTRLLVL.

At least ten counts were recorded for this clonotype. V usage is TRBV7-9 and J usage is TRBJ1-5; a weak D match, TRBD1 (6 bases). Looked up from germline, CDR1 is SEHNR and CDR2 is FQNEAQ (reference sequence). This CDR3 region has 13 residues. V was trimmed by 6 bases and J by 5 bases, leaving 11 bases between them. DNA for the CDR3: TGTGCCAGCAGTACAGGGTACGATCAGCCCCAGCATTTT. Translated, it gives CASSTGYDQPQHF.

The chain employs TRBV19 and TRBJ2-7; TRBD1 matches 9 bases. The length of the CDR3 is 15 residues. V was pared by 5 bases and J by 2 bases, with 7 bases of the junction left unmatched. Germline CDR1 and CDR2: LNHDA and SQIVND (reference sequence). CDR3 sequence (DNA): TGTGCCAGTAGTGTCTCGACAGGGGGTCCCTACGAGCAGTACTTC. Encoded protein: CASSVSTGGPYEQYF.

This clonotype was recorded a few times. This rearrangement joins TRBV10-3 to TRBJ1-3; no clear D. The CDR3 consists of 13 residues. Germline loops: CDR1 ENHRY, CDR2 SYGVKD. The V and J ends lost 4 bases and 2 bases respectively, with 6 bases between them. CDR3 sequence reads: CAISGGTGNTIYF. The DNA for the CDR3 is TGTGCCATCAGTGGGGGAACTGGAAACACCATATATTTT.

The rearrangement uses TRBV18 and TRBJ2-7; 7 nucleotides align to TRBD2. The CDR3 sequence is 14 residues long. Germline-derived CDR1 and CDR2 are KGHSH and LQKENI. V dropped 2 bases and J dropped 5; count of bases not matched to a gene: 6. The chain's CDR3 is CASSPSRELHEQYF. Here the CDR3 DNA reads TGTGCCAGCTCACCATCGCGGGAGCTCCACGAGCAGTACTTC. The whole variable domain, filled in from reference TRBV18 and TRBJ2-7, reads NAGVMQNPRHLVRRRGQEARLRCSPMKGHSHVYWYRQLPEEGLKFMVYLQKENIIDESGMPKERFSAEFPKEGPSILRIQQVVRGDSAAYFCASSPSRELHEQYFGPGTRLTVT.

The V gene is TRBV4-3, the J gene TRBJ2-2, with a tentative D call TRBD1 (6 bases). The CDR3 length is 16 residues. Per germline, CDR1 LGHNA and CDR2 YSLEER. V was trimmed by 0 bases and J by 3 bases, leaving 11 bases between them. The CDR3 sequence: CASSQDQDSYTGELFF. Here the CDR3 DNA reads TGCGCCAGCAGCCAAGATCAGGACAGTTACACCGGGGAGCTGTTTTTT.

V usage is TRBV7-9 and J usage is TRBJ1-3; the D gene is possibly TRBD1 (5 bases). The CDR3 has 17 amino acids. Germline CDR1 is SEHNR and CDR2 is FQNEAQ (reference sequence). Trimming stripped 5 bases from V and 7 bases from J, with 24 bases between. The CDR3 here is CASSGRSRGDRWNTIYF. The CDR3 DNA sequence: TGTGCCAGCAGCGGCCGGTCGAGGGGCGATAGGTGGAACACCATATATTTT.

This clonotype was seen a few times. V and J are TRBV2 and TRBJ2-5, with D hard to call. V was shortened by 5 bases and J by 5 bases, with 9 bases between the two germline ends. The CDR3 is 12 amino acids. The germline V gene encodes CDR1 SNHLY and CDR2 FYNNEI. The CDR3 reads CASSPSPETQYF. For the CDR3, the DNA is TGTGCCAGCAGTCCATCGCCGGAGACCCAGTACTTC.

The chain uses TRBV15 and TRBJ1-1, with D tentatively TRBD1 (5 bases). V was clipped by 0 bases and J by 5 bases, with 13 bases between them. Germline CDR1 reads LNHNV; CDR2 reads YYDKDF (reference sequence). The CDR3 runs to 15 residues. CDR3 sequence (DNA): TGTGCCACCAGCAGAGACGCGGGGGAATGGACTGAAGCTTTCTTT. Encoded protein: CATSRDAGEWTEAFF.

J is TRBJ2-5 and V is TRBV20-1, with 9 bases lining up with TRBD2. The J call may be mistaken, given a closer DNA end match to TRBJ2-1. Germline loops: CDR1 DFQATT, CDR2 SNEGSKA (reference sequence). This CDR3 spans 14 amino acids. The CDR3 loop is CSTAAGGLDNEQFF. Written as DNA, the CDR3 is TGCAGTACTGCCGCGGGAGGGCTCGACAATGAGCAGTTCTTC.

This clonotype was observed many times. CDR3 residues: CASSPTTSGSKGDTQYF. The CDR3 DNA reads as TGTGCCAGCAGCCCTACAACTAGCGGGAGTAAAGGGGATACGCAGTATTTT. The chain combines TRBV7-8 with TRBJ2-3; 11 bases are a match to TRBD2. Germline assignment: CDR1 SGHVS and CDR2 FQNEAQ. The trim removed 5 bases at V and 6 bases at J, leaving 13 bases unmatched. This CDR3 contains 17 residues.

V usage is TRBV29-1 and J usage is TRBJ2-3, with D possibly matching TRBD2 (5 bases). This CDR3 spans 16 amino acids. Germline CDR1 is SQVTM and CDR2 is ANQGSEA. Trimming took 6 bases from V and 6 from J, leaving 25 bases between them. CDR3 sequence: CSVGGRAQQMRDTQYF. CDR3 nucleotide sequence: TGCAGCGTCGGAGGACGGGCCCAACAGATGAGGGATACGCAGTATTTT.

V is TRBV30 and J is TRBJ2-5; D may correspond to TRBD1 or TRBD2 (5 bases each). Trimming cost V 3 bases and J 5 bases, with 13 bases left between them. CDR3 size: 13 residues. The germline gives CDR1 GTSNPN, CDR2 SVGIG (reference sequence). CDR3 residues: CAWSLGRPETQYF. For the CDR3, the DNA is TGTGCCTGGAGCCTGGGACGCCCGGAGACCCAGTACTTC.

The gene calls are TRBV6-1 and TRBJ1-2, with D hard to call. The CDR3 spans 15 residues. Trimming stripped 2 bases from V and 0 bases from J, with 10 bases between. Germline-derived CDR1 and CDR2 are MNHNS and SASEGT. The CDR3 DNA is TGTGCCAGCAGTGAAACCCCACTTACTAACTATGGCTACACCTTC. This codes for CASSETPLTNYGYTF.